One and the same sample provided the 3 T cell receptor beta chains below, sequenced in a study of control samples from healthy donors and cancer patients. Profiled with immunoSEQ multiplex PCR; TCRdb holds only in-frame clones, not every one. The top ten clones hold 2.8% of a sample with some 74,000 clones, 94% of them seen once. The sequenced sample was blood. The receptors were gathered from a woman aged 25 to 39 in good health.

The CDR3 sequence: CASSFNRGTEAFF. In DNA form, the CDR3 reads TGTGCCAGCAGTTTTAACAGGGGAACTGAAGCTTTCTTT. The V call is TRBV7-8, the J call TRBJ1-1, with 7 bases matching TRBD1. Trimming cost V 6 bases and J 5 bases; bases outside gene matches: 6. Germline loops: CDR1 SGHVS, CDR2 FQNEAQ. This CDR3 has 13 amino acids.

Only one count was recorded for this clone. V usage is TRBV30 and J usage is TRBJ2-1; D call uncertain. The CDR3 totals 13 residues. Trimming removed 3 bases from V and 4 bases from J, with 10 bases in between. Germline values: CDR1 GTSNPN, CDR2 SVGIG (reference sequence). CDR3 in amino acids: CAWRTGQYNEQFF. CDR3 sequence (DNA): TGTGCCTGGAGAACGGGCCAGTACAATGAGCAGTTCTTC.

The J gene is TRBJ1-4, the V gene TRBV13, with D possibly being TRBD1 (5 bases). This CDR3 has 14 amino acids. V lost 6 bases to trimming and J lost 4 bases, with 12 bases between them. Germline assignment: CDR1 PRHDT and CDR2 FYEKMQ (reference sequence). DNA for the CDR3: TGTGCCAGCAGGCAGAGGGGACTTAATGAAAAACTGTTTTTT. Amino acids: CASRQRGLNEKLFF. Full variable domain (missing parts from reference TRBV13 and TRBJ1-4): AAGVIQSPRHLIKEKRETATLKCYPIPRHDTVYWYQQGPGQDPQFLISFYEKMQSDKGSIPDRFSAQQFSDYHSELNMSSLELGDSALYFCASRQRGLNEKLFFGSGTQLSVL.